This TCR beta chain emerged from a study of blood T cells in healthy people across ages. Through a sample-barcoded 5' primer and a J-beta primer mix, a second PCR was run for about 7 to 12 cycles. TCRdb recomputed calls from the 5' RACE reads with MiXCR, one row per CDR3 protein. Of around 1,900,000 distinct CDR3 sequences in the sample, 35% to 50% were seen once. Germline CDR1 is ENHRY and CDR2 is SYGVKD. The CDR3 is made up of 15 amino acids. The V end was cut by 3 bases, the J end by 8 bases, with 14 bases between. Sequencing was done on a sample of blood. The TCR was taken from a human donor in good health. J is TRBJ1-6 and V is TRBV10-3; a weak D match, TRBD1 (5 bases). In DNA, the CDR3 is TGTGCCATCAGTGAATCGGGACGGCGAGATTCACCCCTCCACTTT. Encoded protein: CAISESGRRDSPLHF.